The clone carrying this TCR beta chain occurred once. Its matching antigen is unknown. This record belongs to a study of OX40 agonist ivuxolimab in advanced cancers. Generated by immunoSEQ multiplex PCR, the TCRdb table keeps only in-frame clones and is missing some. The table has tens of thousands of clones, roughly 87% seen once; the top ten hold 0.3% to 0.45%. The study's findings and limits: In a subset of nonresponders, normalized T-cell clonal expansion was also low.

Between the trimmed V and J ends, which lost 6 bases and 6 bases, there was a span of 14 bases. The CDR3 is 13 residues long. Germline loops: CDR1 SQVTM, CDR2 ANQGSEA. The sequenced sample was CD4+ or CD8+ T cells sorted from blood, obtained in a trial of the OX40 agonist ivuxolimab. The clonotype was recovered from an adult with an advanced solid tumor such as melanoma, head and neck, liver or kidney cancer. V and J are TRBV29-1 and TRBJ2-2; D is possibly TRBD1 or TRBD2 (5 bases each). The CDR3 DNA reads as TGCAGCGTCTCGGGACCTCTTCCCGGGGAGCTGTTTTTT. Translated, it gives CSVSGPLPGELFF.